This TCR beta chain stems from a study of cytomegalovirus exposure and HLA in healthy donors. The PCR had 60 Vbeta and 13 Jbeta primers. Clones were sequenced by immunoSEQ multiplex PCR, and TCRdb holds only the in-frame ones, with some missing. The sample records around 130,000 clones, around four fifths being singletons. With respect to this clone: Its antigen is not identified.

CDR1 is SGHTS, CDR2 YDEGEE, per germline. V lost 0 bases to trimming and J lost 9 bases, with 4 bases between them. The CDR3 covers 11 residues. Overall study results and limits: For most TCR beta V segments, an earlier analysis put the productive rate at about 90% or about 30% of the time. Clonal expansion, a later analysis showed, was greater in HLA-associated TCR beta chains than in equally common others. Rare TCR sequences dominated, though some public TCRs recurred in many donors.

This TCR derives from a boy aged 2 to 10 in good health and CMV-seronegative. The chain recombines TRBV5-8 with TRBJ2-1; no clear D gene. Sequencing was carried out using PBMCs. The DNA of the CDR3 is TGTGCCAGCAGCTTGGCTGTTGAGCAGTTCTTC. Translation gives CASSLAVEQFF.